One sample yielded the 11 T cell receptor beta chains listed below, sequenced in a study of beta chain features in type 1 diabetes. Sequenced material consisted of expressed TCRB transcripts (all of the isolated RNA was reverse transcribed). Here immunoSEQ multiplex PCR was the method, and the copy in TCRdb shows in-frame clones only, minus some. The profile shows some 270,000 clones, 7% to 9% of them singletons. The source material was central memory CD4+ T cells from blood. Every receptor here comes from a woman younger than 30 in good health.

In its sample, this clone was seen many times. The gene calls are TRBV9 and TRBJ2-1; D may correspond to TRBD1 or TRBD2 (5 bases each). This CDR3 comprises 18 residues. V was clipped by 3 bases and J by 6 bases, with 25 bases between them. CDR1 is SGDLS, CDR2 YYNGEE, per germline. CDR3 sequence: CASSARSGAQIRGNEQFF. CDR3 sequence (DNA): TGTGCCAGCAGCGCCAGGTCCGGGGCGCAGATACGGGGCAATGAGCAGTTCTTC.

The chain carries TRBV4-2 and TRBJ2-5; TRBD2 matches at 12 bases. Germline CDR1 LGHNA, CDR2 YNFKEQ. This CDR3 is built from 17 residues. Unmatched junction bases numbered 8, after V lost 4 bases and J lost 2 bases. The CDR3 here is CASSLSTSGGPQETQYF. The CDR3 coding sequence is TGTGCCAGCAGCCTTTCGACTAGCGGGGGTCCTCAAGAGACCCAGTACTTC.

V usage is TRBV29-1 and J usage is TRBJ2-5; 9 bases agree with TRBD2. The trim removed 8 bases at V and 4 bases at J, leaving 20 bases unmatched. Germline loops: CDR1 SQVTM, CDR2 ANQGSEA. CDR3 size: 17 residues. The CDR3 region has the DNA TGCAGCTTCATTAAGGGGCTAGCGGGAAACTCGGGAGAGACCCAGTACTTC. Its translation: CSFIKGLAGNSGETQYF.

The chain uses TRBV11-3 and TRBJ1-1; D perhaps matches TRBD1 (5 bases). V was clipped by 5 bases and J by 4 bases, with 11 bases between them. This CDR3 region has 13 residues. Germline V gene lookup returns CDR1 SGHNT and CDR2 YENEEA. CDR3 sequence reads: CASSPRVATEAFF. The CDR3 DNA is TGTGCCAGCAGCCCCAGGGTTGCCACTGAAGCTTTCTTT.

This clone was recorded a few times. The CDR3: CASSSYRGRLETQYF. For the CDR3, the DNA is TGTGCCAGCAGTTCATACAGGGGGCGCTTGGAGACCCAGTACTTC. The chain joins TRBV27 to TRBJ2-5; 9 bases fit TRBD1. Germline-derived CDR1 and CDR2 are MNHEY and SMNVEV (reference sequence). V was pared by 4 bases and J by 5 bases, with 8 bases of the junction left unmatched. The CDR3 runs 15 residues.

This clone was seen repeatedly, ten times or more. At the DNA level, this CDR3 is encoded by other sequences in the same sample as well. The chain recombines TRBV13 with TRBJ1-1; no reliable D call. Germline V lookup: CDR1 PRHDT, CDR2 FYEKMQ (reference sequence). The ends were cut back, 4 bases at V and 3 bases at J, with 6 bases in the middle. This CDR3 is built from 12 residues. The CDR3 sequence is CASSSRDTEAFF. CDR3 nucleotide sequence: TGTGCCAGCAGCTCCCGGGACACTGAAGCTTTCTTT.

V is TRBV5-6 and J is TRBJ2-1; D unresolved. The germline V gene has CDR1 SGHDT and CDR2 YYEEEE. The CDR3 covers 13 residues. With 4 bases removed from V and 6 bases from J, the gap between germline ends came to 11 bases. DNA of the CDR3: TGTGCCAGCAGCCCCCTGACGGGCAATGAGCAGTTCTTC. It specifies CASSPLTGNEQFF.

This clone was recorded a few times. The chain couples TRBV7-2 to TRBJ2-3, with 8 positions matching TRBD1. The germline V gene encodes CDR1 SGHTA and CDR2 FQGNSA. V shed 7 bases, J shed 4 bases, and the junction held 4 bases outside the gene matches. This CDR3 spans 13 amino acids. DNA for the CDR3: TGTGCCAGCAAGGACAGGGCCCCAGATACGCAGTATTTT. Its protein product is CASKDRAPDTQYF.

The V gene is TRBV9, the J gene TRBJ2-1; no clear D gene. The CDR3 length is 18 residues. Trimming removed 2 bases from V and 0 bases from J, with 18 bases in between. Germline values: CDR1 SGDLS, CDR2 YYNGEE. CDR3 DNA sequence: TGTGCCAGCAGCGTCCGGACCGAGTTTGATGGCTCCTACAATGAGCAGTTCTTC. Protein product: CASSVRTEFDGSYNEQFF.

This clone showed up just a few times. Here the CDR3 DNA reads TGTGCCAGCAGCAAATTTTGGGACCGGACAGACGCGACCTCAGATACGCAGTATTTT. Its protein product is CASSKFWDRTDATSDTQYF. The chain employs TRBV21-1 and TRBJ2-3; the D call in the table, TRBD1, was not verified against the DNA. TRBV21-1 is described as a pseudogene. The CDR3 runs 19 residues.

The J gene is TRBJ2-7, the V gene TRBV15; TRBD1 agrees at 8 bases. Germline values: CDR1 LNHNV, CDR2 YYDKDF (reference sequence). The V and J ends lost 1 base and 3 bases, in that order; junction bases with no gene match: 2. CDR3 size: 14 residues. CDR3 sequence (DNA): TGTGCCACCAGCAGAGGCGGACAGGGCTACGAGCAGTACTTC. This encodes CATSRGGQGYEQYF.